This entry is about one T cell receptor beta chain. Its target is not known. The data were taken from a study of a mutant IDH1 vaccine in newly diagnosed glioma. About the research overall: The first vaccination came 4-6 weeks after radiotherapy alone, or with temozolomide cycles.

TCRdb keeps only in-frame clones here, not all; method: immunoSEQ multiplex PCR. The repertoire has tens of thousands of clones, over 70% of them found once; the top ten carry approximately 6.2%. Time point meaning: week 23, last vaccination. The investigators gave 300 ug of mutant IDH1 20-mer peptide in each vaccine dose, together with topical imiquimod. Study results and caveats: Pseudoprogression appeared independent of alterations in top peripheral clonotypes.

The receptor comes from a man in his forties or fifties with glioma. The specimen was PBMCs, collected from a glioma patient whose treatment included an IDH1 peptide vaccine.

The CDR3 reads CASSPLPYEQYF. The DNA of the CDR3 is TGTGCCAGCAGCCCCCTGCCCTACGAGCAGTACTTC. The chain has TRBV11-2 and TRBJ2-7; D not certain. Trimming took off 5 bases at V and 2 bases at J, with 7 bases between the two ends. The CDR3 length is 12 residues. Germline V gene sequence: CDR1 SGHAT, CDR2 FQNNGV. The variable domain in full, with the rest retrieved from reference TRBV11-2 and TRBJ2-7, is EAGVAQSPRYKIIEKRQSVAFWCNPISGHATLYWYQQILGQGPKLLIQFQNNGVVDDSQLPKDRFSAERLKGVDSTLKIQPAKLEDSAVYLCASSPLPYEQYFGPGTRLTVT.